Below are 7 T cell receptor beta chains sequenced from a single sample in a study of T cells in Graves' hyperthyroidism and ophthalmopathy. TCR beta CDR3 region amplification was performed from RNA transcripts. Carried out on the TCR CDR3, a first-round RT-PCR used the HTBI primer set. TCRdb re-called the multiplex PCR reads with MiXCR, one entry per CDR3 protein. The sample carries over 650,000 distinct CDR3 sequences, roughly 17% recorded once. Sequenced material: blood. Every receptor here comes from a man younger than 35 with Graves' hyperthyroidism.

This clonotype was recorded at least ten times. The rearrangement links TRBV7-2 to TRBJ2-3, with 7 bases identical to TRBD2. V trimming: 4 bases; J trimming: 10 bases; junction bases outside the gene matches: 8. This CDR3 has 13 amino acids. Germline V lookup: CDR1 SGHTA, CDR2 FQGNSA. CDR3 bases: TGTGCCAGCAGCTCCGGGACCAGCGGGGCGCAGTATTTT. This gives the protein CASSSGTSGAQYF. Full variable domain (missing parts from reference TRBV7-2 and TRBJ2-3): GAGVSQSPSNKVTEKGKDVELRCDPISGHTALYWYRQSLGQGLEFLIYFQGNSAPDKSGLPSDRFSAERTGGSVSTLTIQRTQQEDSAVYLCASSSGTSGAQYFGPGTRLTVL.

This clonotype was recorded many times. The chain uses TRBV7-2 and TRBJ2-1; the match to TRBD1 covers 7 bases. This CDR3 has 18 amino acids. With 0 bases clipped from V and 0 bases from J, the junction kept 8 bases outside the gene matches. Germline assignment: CDR1 SGHTA and CDR2 FQGNSA. The CDR3 is CASSLAATGKASYNEQFF. CDR3 sequence (DNA): TGTGCCAGCAGCTTAGCGGCGACAGGGAAGGCCTCCTACAATGAGCAGTTCTTC.

This clonotype has a count of ten or more. The rearrangement links TRBV28 to TRBJ2-1; 12 bases line up with TRBD2. From germline, CDR1 is MDHEN and CDR2 SYDVKM. The CDR3 has 20 amino acids. The junction had 14 bases not matched to a gene; V was cut back by 3 bases and J by 2 bases. The CDR3, as DNA: TGTGCCAGCAGTTTTCGAGGTCAGCGACTAGCGGGAGAGACCTACAATGAGCAGTTCTTC. Residues: CASSFRGQRLAGETYNEQFF.

The table lists this clonotype with a few counts. This sequence joins TRBV30 and TRBJ1-2, with TRBD1 matching over 8 bases. This CDR3 comprises 13 residues. Losses at the gene ends were 1 base for V and 7 bases for J; bases not matched to a gene: 5. Germline V gives CDR1 GTSNPN, CDR2 SVGIG (reference sequence). This CDR3 is CAWSEVQGGGYTF. CDR3 DNA: TGTGCCTGGAGTGAAGTACAGGGGGGTGGCTACACCTTC.

This clonotype was observed at least ten times. J is TRBJ2-5 and V is TRBV20-1, with D perhaps given as TRBD1 or TRBD2 (5 bases each). CDR1 is DFQATT and CDR2 is SNEGSKA in the germline V gene (reference sequence). Deletions cut 5 bases from V and 2 bases from J, with 9 bases between. The CDR3 is made up of 12 amino acids. The CDR3 spells CSARDGQETQYF. The DNA for the CDR3 is TGCAGTGCTCGGGACGGACAAGAGACCCAGTACTTC.

The sample holds one count of this clonotype. V and J are TRBV6-5 and TRBJ1-2; D is ambiguous. Germline CDR1 reads MNHEY; CDR2 reads SVGAGI. This CDR3 contains 15 residues. V was pared by 0 bases and J by 6 bases, with 14 bases between. The CDR3 spells CASSYSLTPVDGYTF. The CDR3 DNA follows: TGTGCCAGCAGTTACTCGTTAACGCCCGTCGATGGCTACACCTTC.

This clonotype was seen ten or more times. V and J are TRBV5-1 and TRBJ2-7; 11 bases align to TRBD2. CDR3 length: 15 residues. V shed 5 bases, J shed 2 bases, and the junction held 6 bases outside the gene matches. Germline CDR1 is SGHRS and CDR2 is YFSETQ. The CDR3 loop is CASSLGTSGAYEQYF. DNA of the CDR3: TGCGCCAGCAGTCTGGGGACTAGCGGAGCCTACGAGCAGTACTTC.